The clone carrying this TCR beta chain was counted between two and nine times. Its specificity is not known. Treatment defined: roughly ten-day PBMC culture with coronavirus spike peptide pools or control peptides (ViraFEST assay). This sample is drawn from a study of vaccination and CD4 T cells after COVID-19. The Oncomine TCR Beta short-read assay was what sequenced the DNA obtained from cultured CD4+ T cells. One entry per CDR3 protein results from TCRdb running MiXCR on the PCR reads. The table has around 21,000 distinct CDR3 sequences, 60% seen once. The CDR3 contains 12 residues. V was shortened by 3 bases and J by 4 bases, with 6 bases between the two germline ends. Germline CDR1 is ENHRY and CDR2 is SYGVKD.

The rearrangement links TRBV10-3 to TRBJ1-2, with D unclear. This TCR was sampled from a human donor who had recovered from COVID-19. Source: CD4+ T cells from blood, cultured in vitro, taken after SARS-CoV-2 vaccination. In DNA form, the CDR3 reads TGTGCCATCAGTGATACTTCCTATGGCTACACCTTC. This gives the protein CAISDTSYGYTF.